The 9 T cell receptor beta chains in this list originate from one sample, sequenced in a study of radiation and T cells in renal cell carcinoma. Repertoires were generated with immunoSEQ multiplex PCR, while TCRdb's copy carries only in-frame clones and drops some. The sample consists of 150,000 or so clones, roughly nine tenths of them appearing once. Time point given: baseline pretreatment blood. This sample's treatment: 15 Gy SBRT to primary tumor, nephrectomy 4 weeks later. Sequences were derived from blood, sampled from a patient whose treatment included radiotherapy and nephrectomy. The receptors shown here come from a woman in her seventies with renal cell carcinoma.

This chain joins TRBV7-9 and TRBJ2-5; TRBD1 matches 8 bases. The CDR3 spans 14 residues. V was clipped by 5 bases and J by 6 bases; unmatched bases: 8. The germline V gene has CDR1 SEHNR and CDR2 FQNEAQ (reference sequence). The CDR3 spells CASSQTTGEKTQYF. CDR3 nucleotide sequence: TGTGCCAGCAGCCAAACGACAGGGGAGAAGACCCAGTACTTC.

CDR3: CASSSRAGDTQYF. The CDR3 nucleotides are TGTGCCAGTAGTTCAAGGGCGGGGGATACGCAGTATTTT. The chain carries TRBV19 and TRBJ2-3; D is possibly TRBD2 (6 bases). The CDR3 consists of 13 residues. Germline V gives CDR1 LNHDA, CDR2 SQIVND (reference sequence). V was trimmed by 5 bases and J by 6 bases, leaving 12 bases between them.

The J gene is TRBJ2-1, the V gene TRBV28; D is unclear. CDR3 length: 13 residues. Germline V lookup: CDR1 MDHEN, CDR2 SYDVKM. Trimming cost V 3 bases and J 4 bases, with 7 bases left between them. The CDR3, as DNA: TGTGCCAGCAGTTTCCCCGTTTACAATGAGCAGTTCTTC. This gives the protein CASSFPVYNEQFF.

The genes are TRBV30 and TRBJ1-6; D not certain. The V end lost 0 bases, the J end lost 15 bases, and 9 bases lay between the germline ends. Germline CDR1 reads GTSNPN; CDR2 reads SVGIG (reference sequence). CDR3 length equals 11 residues. The CDR3 reads CAWSVNPLLHF. Written as DNA, the CDR3 is TGTGCCTGGAGTGTAAACCCTCTCCTCCACTTT.

The rearrangement joins TRBV2 to TRBJ1-3, with unresolved D. Germline CDR1 and CDR2: SNHLY and FYNNEI. The CDR3 loop spans 14 amino acids. Trimming shortened V by 5 bases and J by 1 base, and 9 bases separated the two germline ends. CDR3 in DNA: TGTGCCAGCAGTAGGTTGGGATCTGGAAACACCATATATTTT. This sequence encodes CASSRLGSGNTIYF.

The chain has TRBV28 and TRBJ1-5; D perhaps matches TRBD1 (5 bases). The germline V and J ends were trimmed by 5 bases and 3 bases, with 11 bases remaining between them. In germline, CDR1 is MDHEN, CDR2 SYDVKM. The CDR3 loop spans 14 amino acids. CDR3 residues: CASSIDSINQPQHF. CDR3 nucleotide sequence: TGTGCCAGCAGTATAGACAGTATCAATCAGCCCCAGCATTTT.

The chain recombines TRBV7-2 with TRBJ2-3, with 9 bases lining up with TRBD1. Losses at the gene ends were 8 bases for V and 4 bases for J; bases not matched to a gene: 1. This CDR3 region has 12 residues. CDR1 is SGHTA and CDR2 is FQGNSA in the germline V gene. The CDR3 DNA reads as TGTGCCAGCGACAGGGGGGCAGATACGCAGTATTTT. This gives the protein CASDRGADTQYF.

This clone occurred a few times. This chain joins TRBV29-1 and TRBJ1-1, with TRBD1 as a possible D gene (6 bases). CDR1 SQVTM and CDR2 ANQGSEA come from the germline V gene. The CDR3 totals 12 residues. V was trimmed by 2 bases and J by 4 bases, leaving 8 bases between them. The DNA of the CDR3 is TGCAGCGTTGAACAGGGGCTCACTGAAGCTTTCTTT. Encoded protein: CSVEQGLTEAFF.

In its sample, this clone was seen once. The rearrangement joins TRBV5-4 to TRBJ2-5, with TRBD2 as a possible D gene (6 bases). The CDR3 has 14 amino acids. Germline V gives CDR1 SGHNT, CDR2 YYREEE (reference sequence). Trimming removed 5 bases from V and 5 bases from J, with 16 bases in between. CDR3 amino acids: CASRPRGGVETQYF. CDR3 coding DNA: TGTGCCAGCAGGCCCCGGGGCGGGGTTGAGACCCAGTACTTC.